These 16 T cell receptor beta chains came from one sample sequenced in a study of blood T cell repertoires in COVID-19. The data were produced by immunoSEQ multiplex PCR, yet TCRdb's version contains in-frame clones alone and is incomplete. This table has around 260,000 clones, over 75% appearing once. The sequenced material came from peripheral blood. These receptors were obtained from a human donor with COVID-19, enrolled during active disease. The donor label of this sample is uncertain.

V gene TRBV7-3 combines with J gene TRBJ2-3; D gene ambiguous. Trimming shortened V by 2 bases and J by 1 base, and 7 bases separated the two germline ends. The CDR3 contains 14 residues. Germline V gene lookup returns CDR1 SGHTA and CDR2 FQGTGA. The CDR3 loop is CASSLQRGTDTQYF. In DNA, the CDR3 is TGTGCCAGCAGCTTACAGCGCGGCACAGATACGCAGTATTTT. The complete variable domain, with remaining parts taken from reference TRBV7-3 and TRBJ2-3, reads GAGVSQTPSNKVTEKGKYVELRCDPISGHTALYWYRQSLGQGPEFLIYFQGTGAADDSGLPNDRFFAVRPEGSVSTLKIQRTERGDSAVYLCASSLQRGTDTQYFGPGTRLTVL.

The rearrangement links TRBV28 to TRBJ1-6, with D unresolved. The V gene lost 8 bases and the J gene lost 5 bases, with 16 bases spanning the gap. Germline assignment: CDR1 MDHEN and CDR2 SYDVKM. This CDR3 region has 15 residues. This CDR3 reads CASGRRHVNNSPLHF. The CDR3 region has the DNA TGTGCCAGCGGGCGCCGACACGTAAATAATTCACCCCTCCACTTT.

The chain links TRBV18 to TRBJ2-7, with 8 bases matching TRBD2. Looked up from germline, CDR1 is KGHSH and CDR2 is LQKENI. With V trimmed by 6 bases and J by 3 bases, 4 bases remained unmatched. This CDR3 spans 13 amino acids. In nucleotides, the CDR3 is TGTGCCAGCTCTGCCGCGGGGGGCTACGAGCAGTACTTC. It is translated as CASSAAGGYEQYF.

This chain uses TRBV18 with TRBJ1-5, with a weak D call TRBD1 (5 bases). The CDR3 is 12 residues long. Trimming shortened V by 6 bases and J by 5 bases, and 8 bases separated the two germline ends. Germline loops: CDR1 KGHSH, CDR2 LQKENI. The CDR3 loop reads CASSRGDQPQHF. In DNA, the CDR3 is TGTGCCAGCTCGCGGGGGGATCAGCCCCAGCATTTT.

The chain is built from TRBV7-9 and TRBJ2-3, with D tentatively TRBD2 (5 bases). Germline assignment: CDR1 SEHNR and CDR2 FQNEAQ (reference sequence). The germline V and J ends were trimmed by 4 bases and 2 bases, with 10 bases remaining between them. This CDR3 region has 14 residues. Here the CDR3 DNA reads TGTGCCAGCAGCTCCACGGGGTTCACAGATACGCAGTATTTT. As protein: CASSSTGFTDTQYF.

The genes are TRBV3-1 (or the pseudogene TRBV3-2) and TRBJ2-7; D gene uncertain. The CDR3 covers 11 residues. The V gene lost 4 bases and the J gene lost 3 bases, with 4 bases spanning the gap. Germline lookup yields CDR1 LGHDT and CDR2 YNNKEL (reference sequence). The chain's CDR3 is CASSLGYEQYF. CDR3 nucleotide sequence: TGTGCCAGCAGCCTCGGCTACGAGCAGTACTTC.

This clone was counted a single time. The rearrangement uses TRBV29-1 and TRBJ2-7; TRBD2 matches 11 bases. The V segment lost 6 bases and the J segment 3 bases; nucleotides outside the gene matches: 10. The CDR3 totals 15 residues. Germline-derived CDR1 and CDR2 are SQVTM and ANQGSEA. The CDR3 sequence: CSVKPGLAENYEQYF. DNA of the CDR3: TGCAGCGTCAAACCGGGACTAGCGGAAAACTACGAGCAGTACTTC.

This rearrangement joins TRBV27 to TRBJ2-7; maybe TRBD2 (5 bases). This CDR3 is 16 amino acids long. Deletions cut 2 bases from V and 2 bases from J, with 16 bases between. CDR1 is MNHEY and CDR2 is SMNVEV in the germline V gene (reference sequence). CDR3 nucleotides: TGTGCCAGCAGTTTAGGACTCTCCTTCCCCCCCTACGAGCAGTACTTC. It translates to CASSLGLSFPPYEQYF.

This chain uses TRBV7-2 with TRBJ2-1, with TRBD2 matching 8 bases. CDR1 and CDR2 from the germline V gene are SGHTA and FQGNSA. CDR3 length: 17 amino acids. V lost 5 bases, J lost 3 bases, and 12 bases stayed unmatched. In DNA, the CDR3 is TGTGCCAGCAGCGACACCCGACTAGCGCTGGACTACAATGAGCAGTTCTTC. This codes for CASSDTRLALDYNEQFF.

The DNA of the CDR3 is TGTGCCAGCAGTTCGGGACTAGCGTTCCACGAGCAGTACTTC. This translates into CASSSGLAFHEQYF. This chain joins TRBV6-5 and TRBJ2-7; 10 nucleotides match TRBD2. CDR1 and CDR2 from the germline V gene are MNHEY and SVGAGI. The CDR3 is made up of 14 amino acids. The J segment lost 5 bases and the V segment lost 4 bases, leaving 5 bases of the junction unmatched.

CDR3 bases: TGTGCCAGCAGTTCTCTCCCAGGGGAGCGCCCGGAGTCGGATTCACCCCTCCACTTT. Its translation: CASSSLPGERPESDSPLHF. The chain recombines TRBV28 with TRBJ1-6; D may be TRBD1 (6 bases). V lost 4 bases and J 8 bases, leaving 27 bases between the germline ends. The germline V gene has CDR1 MDHEN and CDR2 SYDVKM. CDR3 size: 19 residues. Looking up the rest from reference TRBV28 and TRBJ1-6 gives the full variable domain: DVKVTQSSRYLVKRTGEKVFLECVQDMDHENMFWYRQDPGLGLRLIYFSYDVKMKEKGDIPEGYSVSREKKERFSLILESASTNQTSMYLCASSSLPGERPESDSPLHFGNGTRLTVT.

The chain couples TRBV14 to TRBJ2-3; tentative D call: TRBD2 (6 bases). The length of the CDR3 is 15 residues. Germline V gene sequence: CDR1 SGHDN, CDR2 FVKESK. V shed 3 bases and J shed 2 bases, with 12 bases lying between them. DNA for the CDR3: TGTGCCAGCAGCCACCGGCGGGACGACACAGATACGCAGTATTTT. Amino acid sequence: CASSHRRDDTDTQYF.

Remarks on this clone: The junction differs from germline at one of its ends, possibly a read error. V is TRBV7-7 and J is TRBJ2-7; TRBD1 is a possible D gene (6 bases). CDR3 length: 16 residues. The V gene's germline CDR1 is SSHAT and CDR2 FNYEAQ (reference sequence). DNA for the CDR3: TGTGCTAGCAGCCCTAACCTACAGGGTTCGAACTACGAGCAGTACTTC. Amino acid sequence: CASSPNLQGSNYEQYF.

This chain connects TRBV4-1 to TRBJ2-3, with TRBD2 identical over 10 bases. CDR3 length equals 17 residues. Germline CDR1 reads MGHRA; CDR2 reads YSYEKL. The V and J ends lost 1 base and 0 bases, in that order; junction bases with no gene match: 4. The CDR3 region has the DNA TGCGCCAGCAGCCAAGTCCTAGCGGGGGCTAGCACAGATACGCAGTATTTT. As protein: CASSQVLAGASTDTQYF.

The gene calls are TRBV2 and TRBJ2-6; a possible D gene is TRBD1 (5 bases). The V gene's germline CDR1 is SNHLY and CDR2 FYNNEI. The CDR3 spans 15 residues. Trimming took 5 bases from V and 2 from J, leaving 10 bases between them. CDR3 region: CASSYGRAGANVLTF. The CDR3 nucleotides are TGTGCCAGCAGTTATGGCAGGGCTGGGGCCAACGTCCTGACTTTC.

The chain links TRBV28 to TRBJ1-1, with D tentatively TRBD1 (6 bases). The germline V gene has CDR1 MDHEN and CDR2 SYDVKM. CDR3 length: 15 residues. V shed 4 bases and J shed 7 bases, with 19 bases lying between them. Here the CDR3 DNA reads TGTGCCAGCAGTTCCCCCAGGGGCGAAAAGGGTGAAGCTTTCTTT. Translating it yields CASSSPRGEKGEAFF.